This TCR beta chain was recovered during a study of blood T cell repertoires in COVID-19. Across the whole study: The cDNA or gDNA used as material had been derived from T cells, B-cell-depleted T cells, or PBMCs.

Patients in Seattle were enrolled during active infection, then followed longitudinally. The CDR3 has 15 amino acids. Germline V gene lookup returns CDR1 SGHAT and CDR2 FQNNGV. V lost 5 bases and J lost 3; bases outside the gene matches: 4. This clone was seen a single time. Authors' analysis steps: Reference gene primer amplification gave nucleated cell count estimates. Profiling relied on immunoSEQ multiplex PCR, and the TCRdb table lists in-frame clones only, not all of them. V and J calls and clone size are as listed in that table; D and trimming were resolved from the DNA. The sample lists over 250,000 clones; 65% to 90% were seen once.

What was sequenced was peripheral blood. The TCR originated in a woman in her 70s with COVID-19, enrolled during active disease. This chain connects TRBV11-2 to TRBJ1-3; 10 nucleotides align to TRBD1. The chain's CDR3 is CASSLTGGGGNTIYF. The CDR3 DNA sequence: TGTGCCAGCAGCCTGACAGGGGGCGGTGGAAACACCATATATTTT.